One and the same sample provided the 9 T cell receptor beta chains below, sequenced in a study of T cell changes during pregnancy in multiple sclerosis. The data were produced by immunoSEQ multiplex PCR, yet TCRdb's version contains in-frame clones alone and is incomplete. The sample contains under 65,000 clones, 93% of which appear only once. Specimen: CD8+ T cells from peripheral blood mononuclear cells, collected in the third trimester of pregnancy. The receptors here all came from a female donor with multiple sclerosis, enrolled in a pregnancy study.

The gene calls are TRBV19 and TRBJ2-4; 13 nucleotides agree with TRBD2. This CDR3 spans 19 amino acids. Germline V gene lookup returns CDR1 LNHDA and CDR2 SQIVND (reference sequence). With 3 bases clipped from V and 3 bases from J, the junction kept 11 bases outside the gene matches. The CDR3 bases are TGTGCCAGTAGTATTACTAGCGGGAGGGCCTGGATGAGCAAAAACATTCAGTACTTC. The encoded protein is CASSITSGRAWMSKNIQYF.

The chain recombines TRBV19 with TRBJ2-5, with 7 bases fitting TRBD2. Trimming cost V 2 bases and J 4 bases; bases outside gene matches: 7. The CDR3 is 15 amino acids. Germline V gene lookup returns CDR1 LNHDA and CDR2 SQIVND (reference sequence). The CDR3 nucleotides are TGTGCCAGTAGTATAAGTGGGGGGGGAGGAGAGACCCAGTACTTC. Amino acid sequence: CASSISGGGGETQYF. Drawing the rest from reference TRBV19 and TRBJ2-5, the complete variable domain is DGGITQSPKYLFRKEGQNVTLSCEQNLNHDAMYWYRQDPGQGLRLIYYSQIVNDFQKGDIAEGYSVSREKKESFPLTVTSAQKNPTAFYLCASSISGGGGETQYFGPGTRLLVL.

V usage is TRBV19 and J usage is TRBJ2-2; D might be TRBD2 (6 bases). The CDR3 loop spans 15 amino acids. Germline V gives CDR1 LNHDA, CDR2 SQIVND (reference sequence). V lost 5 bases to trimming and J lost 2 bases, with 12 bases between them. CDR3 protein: CASSLGTLNTGELFF. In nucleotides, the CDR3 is TGTGCCAGTAGTTTAGGGACTTTAAACACCGGGGAGCTGTTTTTT.

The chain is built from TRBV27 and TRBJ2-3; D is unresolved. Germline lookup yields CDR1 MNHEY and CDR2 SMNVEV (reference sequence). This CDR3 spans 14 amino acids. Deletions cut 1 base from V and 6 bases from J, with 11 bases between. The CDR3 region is CASSLFAYPDTQYF. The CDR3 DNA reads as TGTGCCAGCAGTTTATTCGCCTACCCCGATACGCAGTATTTT.

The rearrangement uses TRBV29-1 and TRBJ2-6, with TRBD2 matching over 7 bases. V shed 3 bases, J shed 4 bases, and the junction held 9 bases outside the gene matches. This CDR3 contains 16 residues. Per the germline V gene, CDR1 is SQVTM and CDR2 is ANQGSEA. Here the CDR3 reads CSVDGGEPAGANVLTF. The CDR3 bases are TGCAGCGTTGATGGGGGGGAGCCAGCCGGGGCCAACGTCCTGACTTTC. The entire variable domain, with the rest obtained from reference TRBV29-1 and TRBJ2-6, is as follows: SAVISQKPSRDICQRGTSLTIQCQVDSQVTMMFWYRQQPGQSLTLIATANQGSEATYESGFVIDKFPISRPNLTFSTLTVSNMSPEDSSIYLCSVDGGEPAGANVLTFGAGSRLTVL.

The CDR3 nucleotides read TGTGCCAGCAAACTAGCGGGAGGACCGGAGCAGTTCTTC. Its protein product is CASKLAGGPEQFF. This chain links TRBV7-9 with TRBJ2-1; 12 bases map to TRBD2. This CDR3 contains 13 residues. Germline values: CDR1 SEHNR, CDR2 FQNEAQ (reference sequence). Germline trimming cut 7 bases from V and 10 bases from J; bases unmatched to any gene: 5.

The DNA for the CDR3 is TGTGCCAGCAGCTTAGGGGGCGGATCCGGAGCAACTAATGAAAAACTGTTTTTT. Protein: CASSLGGGSGATNEKLFF. The V and J genes are TRBV7-2 and TRBJ1-4; possibly TRBD1 for D (5 bases). V lost 1 base, J lost 0 bases, and 15 bases lay in between. CDR3 length: 18 amino acids. Germline assignment: CDR1 SGHTA and CDR2 FQGNSA.

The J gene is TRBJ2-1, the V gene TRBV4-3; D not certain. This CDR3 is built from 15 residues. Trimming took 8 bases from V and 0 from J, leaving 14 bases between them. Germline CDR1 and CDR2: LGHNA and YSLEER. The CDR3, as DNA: TGCGCCAGCCGGCAAACACAGAGCTCCTACAATGAGCAGTTCTTC. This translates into CASRQTQSSYNEQFF.

As DNA, the CDR3 is TGTGCCAGCAGTTTTAGGGGACTAGGGAACAATGAGCAGTTCTTC. It specifies CASSFRGLGNNEQFF. The chain is built from TRBV27 and TRBJ2-1; TRBD2 matches at 8 bases. This CDR3 has 15 residues. Losses at the gene ends were 3 bases for V and 5 bases for J; bases not matched to a gene: 6. Germline assignment: CDR1 MNHEY and CDR2 SMNVEV (reference sequence).